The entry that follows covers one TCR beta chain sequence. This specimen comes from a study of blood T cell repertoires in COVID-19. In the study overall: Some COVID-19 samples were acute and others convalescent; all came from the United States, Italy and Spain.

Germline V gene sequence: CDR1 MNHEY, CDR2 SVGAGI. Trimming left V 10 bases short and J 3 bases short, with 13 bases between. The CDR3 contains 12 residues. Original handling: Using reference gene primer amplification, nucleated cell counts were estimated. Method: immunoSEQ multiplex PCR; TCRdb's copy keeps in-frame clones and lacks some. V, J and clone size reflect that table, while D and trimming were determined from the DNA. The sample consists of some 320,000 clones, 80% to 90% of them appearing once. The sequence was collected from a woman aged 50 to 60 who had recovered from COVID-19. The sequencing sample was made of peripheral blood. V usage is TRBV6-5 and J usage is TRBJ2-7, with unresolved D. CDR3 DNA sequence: TGTGCCACAACGTCGTACTTCTACGAGCAGTACTTC. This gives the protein CATTSYFYEQYF.